Here is one T cell receptor beta chain with its context. The sample holds other DNA sequences that translate to the same CDR3. The sample originates from a study of T cell responses to AZD1222 COVID-19 vaccine. Produced via immunoSEQ multiplex PCR; TCRdb's table is partial and in-frame only. This table holds about 150,000 clones, about 90% found once. The V and J ends lost 3 bases and 2 bases respectively, with 10 bases between them. The germline gives CDR1 GTSNPN, CDR2 SVGIG (reference sequence). The CDR3 is made up of 13 amino acids. The chain combines TRBV30 with TRBJ1-2; TRBD1 is a possible D gene (6 bases). The sequence was obtained from an adult who received the AZD1222 COVID-19 vaccine. This specimen consisted of peripheral blood, obtained 28 days after the second AZD1222 dose. CDR3 loop: CAWSRGANYGYTF. CDR3 bases: TGTGCCTGGAGCCGGGGGGCAAACTATGGCTACACCTTC.